These 2 T cell receptor beta chains came from one sample sequenced in a study of blood T cell repertoires in COVID-19. The protocol was immunoSEQ multiplex PCR, while the TCRdb copy is restricted to in-frame clones and leaves out a portion. The table shows about 260,000 clones, with about nine tenths occurring only once. Sequencing input: peripheral blood. Receptors originate from a woman in her forties who had recovered from COVID-19.

V is TRBV6-4 and J is TRBJ2-7; TRBD1 matches at 8 bases. Germline loops: CDR1 MRHNA, CDR2 SNTAGT. This CDR3 is 15 amino acids long. After removal of 0 bases from V and 5 bases from J, the junction contained 6 bases not matched to a gene. CDR3 region: CASSDSGQGNDEQYF. In DNA form, the CDR3 reads TGTGCCAGCAGTGACTCAGGACAGGGTAACGACGAGCAGTACTTC.

The chain has TRBV14 and TRBJ2-7; TRBD2 matches 9 bases. Trimming at V came to 1 base and at J to 2 bases, leaving 6 bases not matched to a gene. Germline CDR1 and CDR2: SGHDN and FVKESK. The CDR3 is made up of 16 amino acids. This CDR3 is CASSQGGSGGTYEQYF. The CDR3 DNA reads as TGTGCCAGCAGCCAAGGGGGTAGCGGGGGCACCTACGAGCAGTACTTC.